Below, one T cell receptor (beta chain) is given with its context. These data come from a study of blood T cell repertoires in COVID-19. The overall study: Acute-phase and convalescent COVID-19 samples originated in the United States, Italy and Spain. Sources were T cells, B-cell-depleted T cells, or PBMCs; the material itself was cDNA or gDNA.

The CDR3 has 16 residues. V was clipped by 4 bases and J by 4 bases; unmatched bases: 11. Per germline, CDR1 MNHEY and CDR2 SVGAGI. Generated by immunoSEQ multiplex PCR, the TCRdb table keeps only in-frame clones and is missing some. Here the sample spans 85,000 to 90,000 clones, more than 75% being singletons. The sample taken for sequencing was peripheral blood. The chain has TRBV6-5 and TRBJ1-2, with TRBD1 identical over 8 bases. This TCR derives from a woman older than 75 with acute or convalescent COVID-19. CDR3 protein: CASSLGTGRSLYGYTF. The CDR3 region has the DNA TGTGCCAGCAGTTTGGGGACAGGTAGATCCCTCTATGGCTACACCTTC.